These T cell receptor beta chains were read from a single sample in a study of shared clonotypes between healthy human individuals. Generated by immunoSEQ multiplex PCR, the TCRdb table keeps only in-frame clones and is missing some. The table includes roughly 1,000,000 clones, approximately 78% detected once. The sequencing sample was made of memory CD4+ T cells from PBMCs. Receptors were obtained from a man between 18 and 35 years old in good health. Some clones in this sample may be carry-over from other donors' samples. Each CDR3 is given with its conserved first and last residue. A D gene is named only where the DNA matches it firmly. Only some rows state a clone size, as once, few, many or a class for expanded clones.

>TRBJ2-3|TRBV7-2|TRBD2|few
TGTGCCAGCGGGAGGGCCACAGATACGCAGTATTTT
CASGRATDTQYF
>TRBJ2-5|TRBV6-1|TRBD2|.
TGTGCCGCCCGGACTAGCGGGCAAGAGACCCAGTACTTC
CAARTSGQETQYF
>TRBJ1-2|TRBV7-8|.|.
TGTGCCAGCAGCGCCGGGATAGTTGGTATCTATGGCTACACCTTC
CASSAGIVGIYGYTF
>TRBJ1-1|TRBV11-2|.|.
TGTGCCAGCAGCTTAAGGGGGGCAGGGTCCACTGAAGCTTTCTTT
CASSLRGAGSTEAFF
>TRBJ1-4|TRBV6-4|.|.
TGTGCCAGCAGTGACGGTAAGAGTTTTGGACAAACGGAGACTAATGAAAAACTGTTTTTT
CASSDGKSFGQTETNEKLFF
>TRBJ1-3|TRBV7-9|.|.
TGTGCATCCAGCCAGGGGAACCCTGGAAACACCATATATTTT
CASSQGNPGNTIYF
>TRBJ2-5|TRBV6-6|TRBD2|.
TGTGCCAGCAGCCAAGTACAGCGGGAGGGGGAGACCCAGTACTTC
CASSQVQREGETQYF
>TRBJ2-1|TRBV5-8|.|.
TGTGCCAGCAGCTTGGTGGTTGAGCAGTTCTTC
CASSLVVEQFF
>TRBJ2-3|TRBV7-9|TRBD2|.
TGTGCCAGCAGTCGTAGCGGGAGCCCGGCGGATACGCAGTATTTT
CASSRSGSPADTQYF
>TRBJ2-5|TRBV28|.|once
TGTGCCAGCAGTAGGCCCCCCTTGCGGGAGACCCAGTACTTC
CASSRPPLRETQYF
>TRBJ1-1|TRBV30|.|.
TGTGCCTGGAGTGTCAGTCCCCGGCGAATCACTGAAGCTTTCTTT
CAWSVSPRRITEAFF
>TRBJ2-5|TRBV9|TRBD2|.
TGTGCCAGCAGCGGAGGACTAGCGGGAAAGGAGACCCAGTACTTC
CASSGGLAGKETQYF
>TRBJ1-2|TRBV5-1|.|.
TGCGCCAGCAGCGCGCCAGGGCACGCTGGCTACACCTTC
CASSAPGHAGYTF
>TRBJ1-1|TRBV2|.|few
TGTGCCAGCACCGGGCTTATCAACGAGGACACTGAAGCTTTCTTT
CASTGLINEDTEAFF
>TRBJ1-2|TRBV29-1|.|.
TGCAGCGCGGCGGGGGACTACAGGTCTAACTATGGCTACACCTTC
CSAAGDYRSNYGYTF
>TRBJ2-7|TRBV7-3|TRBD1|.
TGTGCCAGCAGCTACTCGGGACAGGGGTTGCACGAGCAGTACTTC
CASSYSGQGLHEQYF
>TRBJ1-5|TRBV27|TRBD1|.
TGTGCCAGCGGCCCGGACAGGCCGGCGAACAATCAGCCCCAGCATTTT
CASGPDRPANNQPQHF
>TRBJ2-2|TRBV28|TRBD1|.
TGTGCCAGCAGAACTACGGACAGGGGGGACACCGGGGAGCTGTTTTTT
CASRTTDRGDTGELFF
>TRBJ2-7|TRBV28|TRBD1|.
TGTGCCAGCACCTTATCATTGGGGGCCGGGACAGGGACCGAGCAGTACTTC
CASTLSLGAGTGTEQYF
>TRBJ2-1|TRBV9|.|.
TGTGCCAGCAGCGTAGCCCCTACGCCTCCTAACAATGAGCAGTTCTTC
CASSVAPTPPNNEQFF
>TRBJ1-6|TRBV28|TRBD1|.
TGTGCCAGCAGACGTACCGGGACAGCAAATTCACCCCTCCACTTT
CASRRTGTANSPLHF
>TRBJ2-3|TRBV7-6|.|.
TGTGCCAGCAGCTCCTCCGGGACATTTAGCACAGATACGCAGTATTTT
CASSSSGTFSTDTQYF
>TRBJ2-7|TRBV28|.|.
TGTGCCAGCAGTTTACCCCGGTTCGGGCGGATCCTTAGCGGCGAGCAGTACTTC
CASSLPRFGRILSGEQYF
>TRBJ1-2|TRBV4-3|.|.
TGCGCCAGCAGCCAAGGGGGAGTTGGCTACACCTTC
CASSQGGVGYTF
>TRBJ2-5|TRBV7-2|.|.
TGCGCCAGCAGCCCCGGGAATGGCAGGCCGTCAGAGACCCAGTACTTC
CASSPGNGRPSETQYF
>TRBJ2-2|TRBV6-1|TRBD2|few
TGTGCCAGCAGTGTACTAGCGGGAGCCAACACCGGGGAGCTGTTTTTT
CASSVLAGANTGELFF
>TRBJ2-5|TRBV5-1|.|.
TGCGCCAGCAGCTTGGTCGGCGGGATGGAAGAGACCCAGTACTTC
CASSLVGGMEETQYF
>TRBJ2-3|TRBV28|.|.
TGTGCCAGCAGCCGTGGGGGTGAGGGTGGAGATACGCAGTATTTT
CASSRGGEGGDTQYF
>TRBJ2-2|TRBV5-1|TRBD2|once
TGCGCCAGCAGCTTGCCCAGCGGGAGAACCGGGGAGCTGTTTTTT
CASSLPSGRTGELFF
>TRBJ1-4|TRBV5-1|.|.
TGCGCCAGCAGCTTAACAGGCACCGTTTCGGAAAAACTGTTTTTT
CASSLTGTVSEKLFF
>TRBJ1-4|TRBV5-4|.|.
TGTGCCAGCAGCTTAGCAGGGACACATGAAAAACTGTTTTTT
CASSLAGTHEKLFF